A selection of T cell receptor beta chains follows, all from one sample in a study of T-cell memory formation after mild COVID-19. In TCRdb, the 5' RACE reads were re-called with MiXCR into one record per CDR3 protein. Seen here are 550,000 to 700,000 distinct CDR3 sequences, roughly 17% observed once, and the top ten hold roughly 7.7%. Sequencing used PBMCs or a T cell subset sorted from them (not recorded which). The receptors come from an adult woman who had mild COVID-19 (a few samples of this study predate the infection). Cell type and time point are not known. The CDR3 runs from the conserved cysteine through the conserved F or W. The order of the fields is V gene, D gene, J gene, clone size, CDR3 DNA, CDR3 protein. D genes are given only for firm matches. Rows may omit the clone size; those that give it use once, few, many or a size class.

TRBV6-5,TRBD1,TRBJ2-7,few,TGTGCCAGCAGTTCCTTAACAGGGGCGGCCCACTTC,CASSSLTGAAHF
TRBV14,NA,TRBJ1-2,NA,TGTGCCAGCAGCCCATCTTGGGCGTACAGGGATGGCTACACCTTC,CASSPSWAYRDGYTF
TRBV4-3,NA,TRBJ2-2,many,TGCGCCAGCAGCCAAGGGACGCAAAAGTCCGGGGAGCTGTTTTTT,CASSQGTQKSGELFF
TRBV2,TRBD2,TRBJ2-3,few,TGTGCCAGCAGTGAAAGGGAGGGGACCTCCGGAGGAGATACGCAGTATTTT,CASSEREGTSGGDTQYF
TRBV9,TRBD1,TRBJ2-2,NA,TGTGCCAGCAGCGTGACAGGGTCCGGGGAGCTGTTTTTT,CASSVTGSGELFF
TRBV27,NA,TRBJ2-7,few,TGTGCCAGCAGTCCCGAGTTTGGGGGTGCCTCCTACGAGCAGTACTTC,CASSPEFGGASYEQYF
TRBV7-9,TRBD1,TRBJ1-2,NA,TGTGCCAGCAGCTTAGCCCTCACAGGGGGGTATGGCTACACCTTC,CASSLALTGGYGYTF
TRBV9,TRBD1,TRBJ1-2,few,TGTGCCAGCAGCGTAGGAAGGGACAGGGTTAAGGGATTGTCTGGCTACACCTTC,CASSVGRDRVKGLSGYTF
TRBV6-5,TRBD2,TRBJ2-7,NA,TGTGCCAGCAGGAGGACTAGCGGGAGCCCCAGGTACTTC,CASRRTSGSPRYF
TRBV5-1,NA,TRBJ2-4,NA,TGCGCCAGCAGCCCTCGACCTAACGTGGGCGGTGGGTTACCCAAAAACATTCAGTACTTC,CASSPRPNVGGGLPKNIQYF
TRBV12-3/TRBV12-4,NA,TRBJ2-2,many,TGTGCCAGCAGTTTTAATCTCGGGGAGCTGTTTTTT,CASSFNLGELFF
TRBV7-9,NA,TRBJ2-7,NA,TGTGCCAGCAGCTTAGACGGACTGGAGCAGTACTTC,CASSLDGLEQYF
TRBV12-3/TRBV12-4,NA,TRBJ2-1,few,NA,CASSSSRIYNEQFF
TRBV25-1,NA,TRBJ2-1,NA,TGTGCCAGCAGTGAATATAATGGAGGTCCTCACTTC,CASSEYNGGPHF
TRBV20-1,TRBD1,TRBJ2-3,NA,TGCAGCTCGGGACAGGGGGCTTCGTTGGATACGCAGTATTTT,CSSGQGASLDTQYF
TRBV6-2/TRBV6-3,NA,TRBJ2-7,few,TGTGCCAGCAGTTACGGGCAGTTCTACGAGCAGTACTTC,CASSYGQFYEQYF
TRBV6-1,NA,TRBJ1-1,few,TGTGCCAGCAGTGAAGACCCAAATAAGACAGGGAACACTGAAGCTTTCTTT,CASSEDPNKTGNTEAFF
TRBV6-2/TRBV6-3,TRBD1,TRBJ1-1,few,TGTGCCAGCAGTTACCCAGACAGGGGGCTTAGGAACACTGAAGCTTTCTTT,CASSYPDRGLRNTEAFF
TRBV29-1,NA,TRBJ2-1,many,TGCAGCGCACTGGGACACACGAGCTCCTACAATGAGCAGTTCTTC,CSALGHTSSYNEQFF
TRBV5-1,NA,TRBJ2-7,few,TGCGCCAGCAGCTTGGGACTGCTGACAGGCTACGAGCAGTACTTC,CASSLGLLTGYEQYF
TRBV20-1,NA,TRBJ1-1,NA,TGCAGTGGTAGAGTCTACCTCAACACTGAAGCTTTCTTT,CSGRVYLNTEAFF
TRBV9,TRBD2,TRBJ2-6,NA,TGTGCCAGCAGCCCAACAAGGGTAGCGGGGGCCTCTGGGGCCAACGTCCTGACTTTC,CASSPTRVAGASGANVLTF
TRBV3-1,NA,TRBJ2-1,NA,TGTGCCAGCAGCCAAGTCTCGGGGAGCGGACGGAGCTCCTACAATGAGCAGTTCTTC,CASSQVSGSGRSSYNEQFF
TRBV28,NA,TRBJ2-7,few,TGTGCCAGCATAGCCGGGGGTATCGAGCAGTACTTC,CASIAGGIEQYF
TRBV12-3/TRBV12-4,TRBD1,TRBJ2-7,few,TGTGCCAGCAGTTTAGAGGGACAGACCGGCGAGCAGTACTTC,CASSLEGQTGEQYF
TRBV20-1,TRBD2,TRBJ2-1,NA,TGCAGTGCTGGCGGGACTAGCGGGAAGCGTAAGCAGTTCTTC,CSAGGTSGKRKQFF
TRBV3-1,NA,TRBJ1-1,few,TGTGCCAGCACCCCCGGGTCCACGAACACTGAAGCTTTCTTT,CASTPGSTNTEAFF
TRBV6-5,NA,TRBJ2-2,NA,TGTGCCAGCACCCAAAGGGGCAGGATGAACACCGGGGAGCTGTTTTTT,CASTQRGRMNTGELFF
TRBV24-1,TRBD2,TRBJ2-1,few,TGTGCCACCAGCGGTTCCCGCACCCCTAGCGGGGACACATATGAGCAGTTCTTC,CATSGSRTPSGDTYEQFF
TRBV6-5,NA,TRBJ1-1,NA,TGTGCCAGCAGTTACTTTCCGGCAGGGAACACTGAAGCTTTCTTT,CASSYFPAGNTEAFF
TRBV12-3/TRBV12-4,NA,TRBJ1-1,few,TGTGCCAGCAGTTTAACCCTCCCCCGTACGGAAGCTTTCTTT,CASSLTLPRTEAFF
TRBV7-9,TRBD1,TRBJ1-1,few,TGTGCCAGCAGCATACCGACAGGGGCCCAAAACACTGAAGCTTTCTTT,CASSIPTGAQNTEAFF
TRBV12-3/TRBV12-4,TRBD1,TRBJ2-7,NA,TGTGCCAGCAGTCCAGGGTTACAGACAGGGGCAGATCAGTACTTC,CASSPGLQTGADQYF
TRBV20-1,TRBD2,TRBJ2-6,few,TGCAGTGCTAGAACCCGGGAGGGTAAAGGCTCTGGGGCCAACGTCCTGACTTTC,CSARTREGKGSGANVLTF
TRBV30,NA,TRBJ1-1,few,TGTGCCTGGAGTGAGTCCAGTGTCACTGAAGCTTTCTTT,CAWSESSVTEAFF
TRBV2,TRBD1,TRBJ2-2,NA,TGTGCCAGCAGGCGACAGGGTTTAGACACCGGGGAGCTGTTTTTT,CASRRQGLDTGELFF
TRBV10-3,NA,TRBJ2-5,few,TGTGCCATCAGTCGATCTCGGGGCGGGTACCAAGAGACCCAGTACTTC,CAISRSRGGYQETQYF
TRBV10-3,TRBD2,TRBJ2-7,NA,TGTGCCATCAGTGAGTCTCTAGCTAGCGGGATCACGAGGTACGAGCAGTACTTC,CAISESLASGITRYEQYF
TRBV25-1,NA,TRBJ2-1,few,TGTGCCAGCAGTGAATCGGCGGGATCGGGCAATGAGCAGTTCTTC,CASSESAGSGNEQFF
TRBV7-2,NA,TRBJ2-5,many,TGTGCCAGCAGCTTAGCGAAGCACCGACAAGAGACCCAGTACTTC,CASSLAKHRQETQYF
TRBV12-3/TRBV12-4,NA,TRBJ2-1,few,TGTGCCAGCAGTTTAAGCGCGGGTGAGCAGTTCTTC,CASSLSAGEQFF
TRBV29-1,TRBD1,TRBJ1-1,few,TGCAGCGTTGGCCAGGGACAGGGGCCCACTGAAGCTTTCTTT,CSVGQGQGPTEAFF
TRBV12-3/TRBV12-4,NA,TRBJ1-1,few,TGTGCCAGCAGTTTATATCGCAGTGAAGCTTTCTTT,CASSLYRSEAFF
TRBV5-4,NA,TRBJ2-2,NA,TGTGCCAGCAGCTTGGACAGGGAGGGACGCACCGGGGAGCTGTTTTTT,CASSLDREGRTGELFF
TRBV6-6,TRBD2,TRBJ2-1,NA,TGTGCCAGCAGTTACGGACGCGGGGGGGCCAATGAGCAGTTCTTC,CASSYGRGGANEQFF
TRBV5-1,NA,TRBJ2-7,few,TGCGCCAGCAGCCGCCTCGGTGAGATGAACGAGCAGTACTTC,CASSRLGEMNEQYF
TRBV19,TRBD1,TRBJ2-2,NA,TGTGCCAGTAGTCCCGCCTTGACAGGGTCCGCCGGGGAGCTGTTTTTT,CASSPALTGSAGELFF
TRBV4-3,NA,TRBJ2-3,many,TGCGCCAGCAGCCAAAGTTTCGAAAGCACAGATACGCAGTATTTT,CASSQSFESTDTQYF
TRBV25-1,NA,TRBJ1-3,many,TGTGCCAGCAGTGAATCGAAGACAGATCGAAACACCATATATTTT,CASSESKTDRNTIYF
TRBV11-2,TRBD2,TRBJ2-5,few,TGTGCCAGCAGCTTAGATCGAGGCGGGCTAGCGGGGTACCAAGAGACCCAGTACTTC,CASSLDRGGLAGYQETQYF
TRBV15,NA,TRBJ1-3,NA,TGTGCCACCAGCACAGCGACGGCGACCACCTCTGGAAACACCATATATTTT,CATSTATATTSGNTIYF
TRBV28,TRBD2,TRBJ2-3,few,TGTGCCAGCGAGATAGCGGGAGGCACAGATACGCAGTATTTT,CASEIAGGTDTQYF
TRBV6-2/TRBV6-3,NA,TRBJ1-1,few,TGTGCCAGCAGATCCCCCCACACAAGCGTGTACACTGAAGCTTTCTTT,CASRSPHTSVYTEAFF
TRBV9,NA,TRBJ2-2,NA,TGTGCCAGCAGCGTAGTGTGGGTCCCCGGGGAGCTGTTTTTT,CASSVVWVPGELFF
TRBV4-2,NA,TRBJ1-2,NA,TGTGCCAGCAGCCAAGGGGATTTCTATGGCTACACCTTC,CASSQGDFYGYTF
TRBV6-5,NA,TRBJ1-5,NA,TGTGCCAGCAGTTACGGGCAGGGCGGGCAGCCCCAGCATTTT,CASSYGQGGQPQHF
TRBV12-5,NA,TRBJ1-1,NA,TGTGCTAGTGCCCCGACAGACACTGAAGCTTTCTTT,CASAPTDTEAFF
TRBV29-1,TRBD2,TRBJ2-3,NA,TGCAGCGTTGAGGGGAGAGCGGGGATCACAGATACGCAGTATTTT,CSVEGRAGITDTQYF